The rows below give T cell receptor beta chains drawn from one sample of a study of low-dose radiotherapy and immunotherapy resistance in tumors. From the reads, TCRdb called clonotypes with MiXCR, one entry per CDR3 protein. Of roughly 100,000 distinct CDR3 sequences in the sample, 20% to 25% were seen once. This specimen consisted of PBMCs, obtained after low-dose radiotherapy plus immunotherapy. The origin of the receptors is a female donor with ovarian cancer. The CDR3 runs from the conserved cysteine through the conserved F or W. The D gene is left open where the match is weak. Not all rows give a size; the values are once, few, many and, for expanded clones, a class.

TRBV6-2/TRBV6-3	TRBJ2-2	TRBD2	many	CASSYWTSTVHTGELFF	TGTGCCAGCAGTTACTGGACTAGCACGGTTCACACCGGGGAGCTGTTTTTT
TRBV20-1	TRBJ2-7	TRBD1	many	CSARRGTGGDYEQYF	TGCAGTGCTAGACGAGGGACAGGGGGCGATTACGAGCAGTACTTC
TRBV30	TRBJ1-1	TRBD1	.	CAWRVGQGDTEAFF	TGTGCCTGGAGGGTAGGACAGGGGGACACTGAAGCTTTCTTT
TRBV18	TRBJ2-5	.	many	CASSPPGPRGTPQYF	TGTGCCAGCTCACCGCCGGGACCTAGGGGAACGCCCCAGTACTTC
TRBV20-1	TRBJ2-7	TRBD2	few	CSAFGVAGALSYEQYF	TGCAGTGCCTTTGGGGTAGCGGGGGCCTTATCCTACGAGCAGTACTTC
TRBV19	TRBJ2-7	TRBD2	many	CASSISSGRVYEQYF	TGTGCCAGTAGTATAAGTAGCGGGAGGGTCTACGAGCAGTACTTC
TRBV9	TRBJ2-3	TRBD1	many	CASSVGDRGITDTQYF	TGTGCCAGCAGCGTAGGGGACAGGGGGATCACAGATACGCAGTATTTT
TRBV27	TRBJ2-5	.	many	CASSFLSSREETQYF	TGTGCCAGCAGTTTTTTGTCGAGCAGGGAAGAGACCCAGTACTTC
TRBV5-1	TRBJ2-6	.	many	CASSEKPIGSGANVLTF	TGCGCCAGCAGCGAGAAACCTATAGGCTCTGGGGCCAACGTCCTGACTTTC
TRBV12-3/TRBV12-4	TRBJ1-5	TRBD1	few	CASSSYPDRGNQPQHF	TGTGCCAGCAGTTCCTACCCTGACAGGGGCAATCAGCCCCAGCATTTT
TRBV29-1	TRBJ2-3	.	many	CSVSWARGTDTQYF	TGCAGCGTTAGCTGGGCCAGGGGCACAGATACGCAGTATTTT
TRBV29-1	TRBJ2-5	.	.	CSGLTDLIGTQYF	TGCAGCGGGTTGACGGACCTTATTGGGACCCAGTACTTC
TRBV28	TRBJ1-2	TRBD1	many	CASSHGTGGRNGYTF	TGTGCCAGCAGTCACGGGACAGGGGGAAGGAACGGCTACACCTTC
TRBV30	TRBJ2-2	.	.	CAWGGTGELFF	TGTGCTTGGGGAGGCACCGGGGAGCTGTTTTTT
TRBV29-1	TRBJ2-3	.	many	CSGGATDTQYF	TGCAGCGGGGGGGCGACAGATACGCAGTATTTT
TRBV4-2	TRBJ2-2	.	many	CASSQTGELFF	TGTGCCAGCAGCCAAACCGGGGAGCTGTTTTTT
TRBV28	TRBJ2-1	.	many	CASSSASGQGLRNEQFF	TGTGCCAGCAGTTCCGCTAGCGGACAGGGTCTAAGGAATGAGCAGTTCTTC
TRBV5-1	TRBJ2-3	TRBD1	few	CASSPRDSVPTDTQYF	TGCGCCAGCAGCCCCAGGGACAGTGTTCCCACAGATACGCAGTATTTT
TRBV7-9	TRBJ2-7	TRBD2	many	CASSLDPSGSYEQYF	TGTGCCAGCAGCTTAGATCCTAGCGGGAGCTACGAGCAGTACTTC
TRBV12-3/TRBV12-4	TRBJ1-2	TRBD1	.	CASSFGQGAGYTF	TGTGCCAGCAGTTTCGGACAGGGTGCTGGCTACACCTTC
TRBV6-6	TRBJ2-5	.	.	CASSYFQGGQETQYF	TGTGCCAGCAGTTACTTTCAGGGTGGCCAAGAGACCCAGTACTTC
TRBV2	TRBJ2-5	TRBD1	many	CASEATGRLGETQYF	TGTGCCAGCGAAGCGACAGGGAGATTAGGAGAGACCCAGTACTTC
TRBV4-1	TRBJ1-1	.	many	CASSQGTTVNTEAFF	TGCGCCAGCAGCCAAGGAACGACAGTGAACACTGAAGCTTTCTTT
TRBV27	TRBJ2-7	.	many	CASSLKRNYEQYF	TGTGCCAGCAGTTTAAAGAGAAACTACGAGCAGTACTTC
TRBV19	TRBJ2-5	TRBD2	many	CASSVLAGAIVETQYF	TGTGCCAGTAGCGTACTAGCGGGGGCAATTGTGGAGACCCAGTACTTC
TRBV29-1	TRBJ2-5	TRBD1	many	CSVERGGGETQYF	TGCAGCGTTGAACGAGGGGGCGGAGAGACCCAGTACTTC
TRBV20-1	TRBJ2-2	.	many	CSALAMGTGELFF	TGCAGTGCACTAGCAATGGGCACCGGGGAGCTGTTTTTT
TRBV18	TRBJ2-1	.	many	CASSRQGAYNEQFF	TGTGCCAGCTCACGGCAGGGAGCCTACAATGAGCAGTTCTTC
TRBV5-1	TRBJ2-5	.	many	CASSLSGTQETQYF	TGCGCCAGCAGCTTGTCCGGGACCCAAGAGACCCAGTACTTC
TRBV4-1	TRBJ2-3	TRBD1	many	CASSRERRAGGLADTQYF	TGCGCCAGCAGCCGCGAACGCCGGGCAGGGGGCCTTGCAGATACGCAGTATTTT
TRBV4-1	TRBJ2-3	TRBD2	.	CASSQVGLAGADTQYF	TGCGCCAGCAGCCAAGTGGGACTAGCGGGAGCAGATACGCAGTATTTT
TRBV20-1	TRBJ2-5	TRBD1	many	CSARVRRYSGTGPFQYQETQYF	TGCAGTGCTAGAGTACGTAGGTACTCTGGGACAGGCCCTTTTCAGTACCAAGAGACCCAGTACTTC
TRBV14	TRBJ2-1	TRBD2	many	CASSLGGGGYNEQFF	TGTGCCAGCAGCCTTGGGGGGGGGGGCTACAATGAGCAGTTCTTC
TRBV7-8	TRBJ2-7	.	many	CASSLGVGGEQYF	TGTGCCAGCAGCTTGGGGGTCGGGGGCGAGCAGTACTTC
TRBV11-3	TRBJ2-1	TRBD1	many	CASSLGVGTGSYNEQFF	TGTGCCAGCAGCTTAGGGGTCGGGACAGGGTCCTACAATGAGCAGTTCTTC
TRBV2	TRBJ1-5	.	many	CASSEAGGGGNQPQHF	TGTGCCAGCAGTGAGGCGGGAGGAGGGGGCAATCAGCCCCAGCATTTT
TRBV27	TRBJ1-6	TRBD1	.	CASRGRGLSPLHF	TGTGCCAGCAGGGGAAGGGGGCTTTCACCCCTCCACTTT
TRBV28	TRBJ1-2	.	many	CASRTTVNYGYTF	TGTGCCAGCAGGACGACAGTTAACTATGGCTACACCTTC
TRBV14	TRBJ2-2	.	many	CASSQGTMLNTGELFF	TGTGCCAGCAGCCAAGGGACGATGCTGAACACCGGGGAGCTGTTTTTT